This T cell receptor (beta chain) emerged from a study of T cells in Graves' hyperthyroidism and ophthalmopathy. Regarding the study as a whole: Most thyroid clonotypes expanded above 0.001 were also detected in blood. Separating ophthalmopathy from stable hyperthyroidism was achieved by a 13 V-J model.

Researchers amplified the TCR beta CDR3 regions from RNA transcripts. An initial round of RT-PCR targeting the TCR CDR3 relied on the HTBI primer set. TCRdb recomputed calls from the multiplex PCR reads with MiXCR, one row per CDR3 protein. The sample records around 600,000 distinct CDR3 sequences, roughly 15% being singletons. A single count supports this clonotype. Its target is not known. Ophthalmopathy in the patients scored at least 3 on Clinical Activity Score and at least 4 on NOSPECS grade, lasting under 3 months. This TCR came from a woman between 50 and 59 years old with Graves' ophthalmopathy. Sequenced material: blood.

The DNA for the CDR3 is TGCGCCAGCAGCCAAGATCTAAGTGGCGCTCAGCCCCAGCATTTT. It codes for CASSQDLSGAQPQHF. This chain uses TRBV4-3 with TRBJ1-5; D remains ambiguous. This CDR3 is built from 15 residues. CDR1 LGHNA and CDR2 YSLEER come from the germline V gene. V was clipped by 0 bases and J by 6 bases, with 12 bases between them.